One and the same sample provided the 10 T cell receptor beta chains below, sequenced in a study of blood T cell repertoires in COVID-19. The table came from immunoSEQ multiplex PCR; TCRdb's copy has only in-frame clones and leaves some out. The table has 150,000 to 200,000 clones, roughly 80% seen once; the top ten hold around a sixth. Sample: peripheral blood. The source is a man aged 55-75 years with active or convalescent COVID-19.

The rearrangement joins TRBV18 to TRBJ1-2; no clear D gene. This CDR3 contains 13 residues. Trimming shortened V by 4 bases and J by 2 bases, and 8 bases separated the two germline ends. Germline CDR1 KGHSH, CDR2 LQKENI. CDR3 DNA sequence: TGTGCCAGCTCACTTCAGAAAAACTATGGCTACACCTTC. Protein sequence: CASSLQKNYGYTF.

The chain carries TRBV25-1 and TRBJ1-6, with 9 bases aligning to TRBD1. Trimming cost V 10 bases and J 7 bases; bases outside gene matches: 2. The CDR3 has 12 amino acids. Germline CDR1 MGHDK, CDR2 SYGVNS. The CDR3 protein is CATGQGNSPLHF. Here the CDR3 DNA reads TGTGCCACGGGACAGGGAAATTCACCCCTCCACTTT.

The chain carries TRBV5-8 and TRBJ2-5, with D possibly being TRBD1 (7 bases). CDR1 and CDR2 from the germline V gene are SGHTS and YDEGEE. V lost 0 bases and J 5 bases, leaving 17 bases between the germline ends. This CDR3 contains 16 residues. The CDR3 reads CASSLGMTGRRETQYF. The DNA for the CDR3 is TGTGCCAGCAGCTTGGGAATGACAGGGAGGAGGGAGACCCAGTACTTC.

At least ten counts were recorded for this clone. This chain uses TRBV24-1 with TRBJ1-2, with D tentatively TRBD1 (5 bases). CDR3 length: 12 residues. Germline loops: CDR1 KGHDR, CDR2 SFDVKD. Trimming pared 5 bases from V and 5 bases from J, leaving 8 bases between. CDR3 protein: CATSGTGYGYTF. CDR3 sequence (DNA): TGTGCCACCAGTGGAACAGGTTATGGCTACACCTTC.

The chain is built from TRBV11-3 and TRBJ2-2, with 12 nucleotides matching TRBD2. The CDR3 is 16 amino acids. Germline CDR1 is SGHNT and CDR2 is YENEEA. V lost 3 bases and J lost 4; bases outside the gene matches: 3. CDR3 amino acids: CASSLLAGGLTGELFF. The DNA for the CDR3 is TGTGCCAGCAGCTTGCTAGCGGGAGGGCTCACCGGGGAGCTGTTTTTT.

V and J are TRBV3-1 (or the pseudogene TRBV3-2) and TRBJ2-2; the match to TRBD2 covers 10 bases. Germline values: CDR1 LGHDT, CDR2 YNNKEL (reference sequence). The CDR3 is 17 residues long. The J segment lost 6 bases and the V segment lost 0 bases, leaving 7 bases of the junction unmatched. CDR3 region: CASSQDRLAGVSGELFF. DNA of the CDR3: TGTGCCAGCAGCCAAGATCGGCTAGCGGGAGTCTCCGGGGAGCTGTTTTTT.

This clone came up a few times. V and J are TRBV6-5 and TRBJ1-1; a weak D match, TRBD1 (6 bases). The germline V gene encodes CDR1 MNHEY and CDR2 SVGAGI. V was shortened by 2 bases and J by 5 bases, with 12 bases between the two germline ends. This CDR3 is 14 amino acids long. The CDR3 region is CASSYEQGRTEAFF. In DNA form, the CDR3 reads TGTGCCAGCAGTTACGAACAGGGAAGGACTGAAGCTTTCTTT.

This clone was recorded once. The gene calls are TRBV28 and TRBJ1-6; D remains unclear. This CDR3 comprises 15 residues. CDR1 MDHEN and CDR2 SYDVKM come from the germline V gene. V was shortened by 3 bases and J by 10 bases, with 16 bases between the two germline ends. CDR3 residues: CASSFIGMSGSPLHF. In DNA form, the CDR3 reads TGTGCCAGCAGTTTTATAGGCATGTCAGGATCACCCCTCCACTTT. Full variable domain (missing parts from reference TRBV28 and TRBJ1-6): DVKVTQSSRYLVKRTGEKVFLECVQDMDHENMFWYRQDPGLGLRLIYFSYDVKMKEKGDIPEGYSVSREKKERFSLILESASTNQTSMYLCASSFIGMSGSPLHFGNGTRLTVT.

This chain uses TRBV6-2 or TRBV6-3 with TRBJ2-1, with a possible D match to TRBD2 (6 bases). Trimming took 2 bases from V and 6 from J, leaving 14 bases between them. CDR3 length: 15 residues. Looked up from germline, CDR1 is MNHEY and CDR2 is SVGEGT. CDR3 in amino acids: CASSYGDGSGNEQFF. The CDR3 bases are TGTGCCAGCAGTTACGGGGATGGTAGCGGCAATGAGCAGTTCTTC.

The CDR3 nucleotides are TGTGCCAGCAGCCCACGACAGTTCGGCGAGCAGTACTTC. Its protein product is CASSPRQFGEQYF. This chain uses TRBV12-3 or TRBV12-4 with TRBJ2-7, with TRBD1 as a possible D gene (5 bases). The germline V and J ends were trimmed by 6 bases and 6 bases, with 15 bases remaining between them. The length of the CDR3 is 13 residues.